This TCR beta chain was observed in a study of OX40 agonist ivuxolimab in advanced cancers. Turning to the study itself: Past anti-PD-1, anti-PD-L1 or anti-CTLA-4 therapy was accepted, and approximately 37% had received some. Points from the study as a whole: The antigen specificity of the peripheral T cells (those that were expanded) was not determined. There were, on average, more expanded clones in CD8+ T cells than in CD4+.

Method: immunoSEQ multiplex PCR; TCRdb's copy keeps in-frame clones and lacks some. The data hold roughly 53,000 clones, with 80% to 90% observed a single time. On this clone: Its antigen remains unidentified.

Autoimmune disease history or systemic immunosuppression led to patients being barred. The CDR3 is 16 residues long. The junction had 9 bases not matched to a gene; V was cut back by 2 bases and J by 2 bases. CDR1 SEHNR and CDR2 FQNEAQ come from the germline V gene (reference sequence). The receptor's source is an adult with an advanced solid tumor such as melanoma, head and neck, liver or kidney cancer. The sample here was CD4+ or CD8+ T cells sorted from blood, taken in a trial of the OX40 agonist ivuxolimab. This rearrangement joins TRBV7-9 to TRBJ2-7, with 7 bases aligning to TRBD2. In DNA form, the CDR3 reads TGTGCCAGCAGCTTAAATTTGGGAGCGGGAACCTACGAGCAGTACTTC. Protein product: CASSLNLGAGTYEQYF.